These 14 T cell receptor beta chains share one sample of origin, sequenced in a study of blood T cell repertoires in COVID-19. Some clones are missing from TCRdb's copy, which holds only in-frame ones; the method was immunoSEQ multiplex PCR. In the table there are roughly 230,000 clones, 75% to 90% of which are singletons. Material: peripheral blood. These receptors originate from a woman aged 40 to 55 who had recovered from COVID-19.

The J gene is TRBJ2-5, the V gene TRBV7-9, with TRBD1 matching over 12 bases. Trimming removed 1 base from V and 5 bases from J; junction bases left unmatched: 2. Germline V gene lookup returns CDR1 SEHNR and CDR2 FQNEAQ (reference sequence). CDR3 length: 15 amino acids. The CDR3 DNA reads as TGTGCCAGCAGCTTAGGGGGACAGGGGGCTGAGACCCAGTACTTC. This encodes CASSLGGQGAETQYF.

This chain joins TRBV7-2 and TRBJ2-2; 8 nucleotides match TRBD2. V lost 4 bases to trimming and J lost 4 bases; unmatched junction nucleotides: 11. The germline V gene encodes CDR1 SGHTA and CDR2 FQGNSA. The CDR3 runs to 17 residues. The CDR3 is CASSWTPRGAGTGELFF. As DNA, the CDR3 is TGTGCCAGCAGCTGGACCCCGCGGGGGGCAGGCACCGGGGAGCTGTTTTTT.

The V and J genes are TRBV12-5 and TRBJ2-1, with D possibly matching TRBD2 (6 bases). The CDR3 spans 14 residues. From germline, CDR1 is LGHNT and CDR2 FRNRAP. Trimming took off 0 bases at V and 6 bases at J, with 9 bases between the two ends. CDR3 residues: CASGLVGLFNEQFF. In nucleotides, the CDR3 is TGTGCTAGTGGTTTGGTCGGACTATTCAATGAGCAGTTCTTC.

The CDR3 protein is CAWSTGAAGYTF. The DNA for the CDR3 is TGTGCCTGGAGCACAGGGGCTGCTGGCTACACCTTC. The chain has TRBV30 and TRBJ1-2, with TRBD1 identical over 7 bases. Germline CDR1 GTSNPN, CDR2 SVGIG (reference sequence). V lost 3 bases to trimming and J lost 7 bases; unmatched junction nucleotides: 5. The CDR3 is made up of 12 amino acids.

The genes are TRBV2 and TRBJ2-2; D is ambiguous. Germline CDR1 SNHLY, CDR2 FYNNEI. Trimming left V 7 bases short and J 7 bases short, with 13 bases between. This CDR3 contains 13 residues. Here the CDR3 DNA reads TGTGCCAGCACACCCGACATTAGCGGGGAGCTGTTTTTT. This codes for CASTPDISGELFF.

The chain combines TRBV18 with TRBJ1-2; 10 nucleotides align to TRBD1. V lost 4 bases to trimming and J lost 5 bases; unmatched junction nucleotides: 7. CDR3 length: 15 amino acids. CDR1 KGHSH and CDR2 LQKENI come from the germline V gene. CDR3 sequence reads: CASSRDRGIFYGYTF. CDR3 sequence (DNA): TGTGCCAGCTCACGGGACAGGGGAATTTTTTATGGCTACACCTTC.

Comments on this clone: The germline gene is not matched at one end of the junction; a read error may be the cause. V is TRBV5-1 and J is TRBJ2-3; 14 bases map to TRBD2. This CDR3 has 12 residues. Germline V lookup: CDR1 SGHRS, CDR2 YFSETQ. This chain's CDR3 is CASSPGTSGGNF. CDR3 nucleotides: TGCGCCAGTAGCCCAGGGACTAGCGGGGGCAATTTT.

The chain is built from TRBV10-2 and TRBJ1-2; 9 bases map to TRBD1. With 0 bases clipped from V and 4 bases from J, the junction kept 3 bases outside the gene matches. The germline CDR1 and CDR2 sequences are WSHSY and SAAADI. This CDR3 has 15 residues. CDR3 sequence reads: CASSESRDRVYGYTF. The CDR3 region has the DNA TGCGCCAGCAGTGAGTCTAGGGACAGGGTCTATGGCTACACCTTC.

This clone was seen just once. The chain joins TRBV24-1 to TRBJ2-1; 8 nucleotides agree with TRBD2. The CDR3 has 14 amino acids. The ends lost 6 bases at V and 7 bases at J; junction bases unmatched: 7. CDR1 and CDR2 from the germline V gene are KGHDR and SFDVKD. DNA of the CDR3: TGTGCCACCAGTTATTCCGGCGGGGGGAATGAGCAGTTCTTC. Its protein is CATSYSGGGNEQFF.

This chain links TRBV6-6 with TRBJ2-5; 7 nucleotides match TRBD1. The CDR3 is 16 residues long. Germline V gene data show CDR1 as MNHNY and CDR2 as SVGAGI (reference sequence). V was pared by 5 bases and J by 4 bases, with 13 bases of the junction left unmatched. The CDR3 DNA is TGTGCCAGCAGTCGAGGGACAGACGTCGCCCTAGAGACCCAGTACTTC. Translating gives CASSRGTDVALETQYF.

This sequence joins TRBV7-2 and TRBJ1-5; possibly TRBD1 for D (6 bases). CDR3 length: 13 residues. Germline loops: CDR1 SGHTA, CDR2 FQGNSA. Trimming removed 2 bases at V and 11 bases at J, with 13 bases between. This CDR3 is CASSLNRDKAQHF. The CDR3 DNA follows: TGTGCCAGCAGCTTAAACAGGGACAAGGCCCAGCATTTT.

The chain uses TRBV28 and TRBJ1-1; 9 bases are shared with TRBD1. This CDR3 is built from 15 residues. Germline-derived CDR1 and CDR2 are MDHEN and SYDVKM. Losses at the gene ends were 4 bases for V and 0 bases for J; bases not matched to a gene: 3. The CDR3 protein is CASSSGTGLNTEAFF. DNA of the CDR3: TGTGCCAGCAGTTCGGGGACAGGGCTGAACACTGAAGCTTTCTTT.

CDR3 sequence reads: CASSSIRDRITGELFF. The CDR3 DNA sequence: TGTGCCAGCAGCTCGATACGGGACAGAATAACCGGGGAGCTGTTTTTT. The chain employs TRBV11-2 and TRBJ2-2, with TRBD1 matching over 7 bases. Germline assignment: CDR1 SGHAT and CDR2 FQNNGV. The CDR3 totals 16 residues. J lost 5 bases, V lost 4 bases, and 10 bases had no gene match.

This chain links TRBV6-5 with TRBJ1-1; no definite D call. The CDR3 is 12 amino acids. CDR1 is MNHEY and CDR2 is SVGAGI in the germline V gene. Trimming pared 8 bases from V and 1 base from J, leaving 8 bases between. The CDR3 region is CASGPGNTEAFF. CDR3 nucleotide sequence: TGTGCCAGCGGGCCAGGGAACACTGAAGCTTTCTTT.